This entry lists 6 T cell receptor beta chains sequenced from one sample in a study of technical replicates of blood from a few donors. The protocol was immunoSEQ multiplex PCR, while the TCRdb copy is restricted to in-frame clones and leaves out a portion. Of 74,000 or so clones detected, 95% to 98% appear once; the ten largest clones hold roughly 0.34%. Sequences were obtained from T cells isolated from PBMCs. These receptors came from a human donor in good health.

The CDR3 region has the DNA TGTGCCAGTAGGGAGCAGGGGTCCTATGGCTACACCTTC. Translating gives CASREQGSYGYTF. This chain joins TRBV19 and TRBJ1-2; a weak D match, TRBD1 (6 bases). The germline gives CDR1 LNHDA, CDR2 SQIVND (reference sequence). CDR3 length: 13 residues. Trimming took off 6 bases at V and 4 bases at J, with 12 bases between the two ends.

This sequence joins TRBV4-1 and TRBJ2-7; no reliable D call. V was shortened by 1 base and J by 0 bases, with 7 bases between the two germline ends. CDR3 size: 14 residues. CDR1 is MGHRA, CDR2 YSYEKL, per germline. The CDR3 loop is CASSQVASSYEQYF. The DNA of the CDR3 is TGCGCCAGCAGCCAAGTCGCGAGCTCCTACGAGCAGTACTTC.

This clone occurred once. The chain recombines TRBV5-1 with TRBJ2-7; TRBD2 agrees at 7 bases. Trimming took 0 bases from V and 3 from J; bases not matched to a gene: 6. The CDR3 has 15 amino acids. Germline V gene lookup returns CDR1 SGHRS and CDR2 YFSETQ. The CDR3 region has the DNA TGCGCCAGCAGCTTGGACGGGAGGAGGGGCTACGAGCAGTACTTC. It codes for CASSLDGRRGYEQYF.

The DNA of the CDR3 is TGTGCCAGCAGCTTGGTCATAAGGGGGAACACTGAAGCTTTCTTT. It is translated as CASSLVIRGNTEAFF. V is TRBV11-2 and J is TRBJ1-1; D possibly corresponds to TRBD1 (5 bases). The CDR3 is 15 residues long. CDR1 and CDR2 from the germline V gene are SGHAT and FQNNGV. V lost 3 bases and J 1 base, leaving 12 bases between the germline ends.

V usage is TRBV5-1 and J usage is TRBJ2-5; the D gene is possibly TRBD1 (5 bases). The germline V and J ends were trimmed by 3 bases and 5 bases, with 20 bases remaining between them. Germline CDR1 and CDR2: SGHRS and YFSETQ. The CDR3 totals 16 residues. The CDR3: CASSYGQGLSRETQYF. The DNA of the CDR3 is TGCGCCAGCAGCTACGGACAAGGCCTCAGCCGGGAGACCCAGTACTTC. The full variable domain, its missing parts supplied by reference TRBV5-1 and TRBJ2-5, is KAGVTQTPRYLIKTRGQQVTLSCSPISGHRSVSWYQQTPGQGLQFLFEYFSETQRNKGNFPGRFSGRQFSNSRSEMNVSTLELGDSALYLCASSYGQGLSRETQYFGPGTRLLVL.

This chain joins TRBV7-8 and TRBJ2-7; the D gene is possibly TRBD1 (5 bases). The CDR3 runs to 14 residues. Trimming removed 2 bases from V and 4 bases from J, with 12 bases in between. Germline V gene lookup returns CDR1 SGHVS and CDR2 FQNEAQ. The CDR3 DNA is TGTGCCAGCAGCTTAACAGCAGGGTCGTACGAGCAGTACTTC. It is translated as CASSLTAGSYEQYF.